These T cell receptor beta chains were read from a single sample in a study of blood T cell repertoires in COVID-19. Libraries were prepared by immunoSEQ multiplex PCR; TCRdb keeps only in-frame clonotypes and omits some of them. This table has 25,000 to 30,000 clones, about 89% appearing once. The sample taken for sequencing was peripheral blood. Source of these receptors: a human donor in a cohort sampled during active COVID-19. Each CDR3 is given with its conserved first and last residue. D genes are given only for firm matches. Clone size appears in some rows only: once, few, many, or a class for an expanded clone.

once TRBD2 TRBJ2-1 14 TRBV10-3 TGTGCCATCAGGGTAGCGGGGGGCGGCCATGAGCAGTTCTTC CAIRVAGGGHEQFF
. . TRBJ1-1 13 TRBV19 TGTGCCAGTAGTATGGATCGGACAGTTGAAGCTTTCTTT CASSMDRTVEAFF
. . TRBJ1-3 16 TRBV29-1 TGCAGCGCGAAGTGGGTAGGGGGTTCGGGTGGAAACACCATATATTTT CSAKWVGGSGGNTIYF
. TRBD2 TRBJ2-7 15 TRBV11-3 TGTGCCAGCAGCTTAGGATACGGGGGGGCCTACGAGCAGTACTTC CASSLGYGGAYEQYF
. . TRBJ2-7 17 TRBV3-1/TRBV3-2 TGTGCCAGCAGCCCTCCCCGATCAACAGGGAGCTCCTACGAGCAGTACTTC CASSPPRSTGSSYEQYF
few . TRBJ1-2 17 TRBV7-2 TGTGCCAGCAGCTTGGGAGGGAGGGGACAACCGAACTATGGCTACACCTTC CASSLGGRGQPNYGYTF
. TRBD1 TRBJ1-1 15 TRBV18 TGTGCCAGCTCATCGACAGGGGGCGCGGACACTGAAGCTTTCTTT CASSSTGGADTEAFF
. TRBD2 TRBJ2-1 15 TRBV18 TGTGCCAGCTCACCTTGGGCGGGGGAGGACAATGAGCAGTTCTTC CASSPWAGEDNEQFF
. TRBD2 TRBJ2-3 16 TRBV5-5 TGTGCCAGCTCCTCAGGGGGACTAGCGAGCACAGATACGCAGTATTTT CASSSGGLASTDTQYF
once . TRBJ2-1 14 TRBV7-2 TGTGCCAGCAGCTATACTAGGACGGGTAATGAGCAGTTCTTC CASSYTRTGNEQFF
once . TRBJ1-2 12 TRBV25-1 TGTGCCAGCAGTTACACACAGACTGGCTACACCTTC CASSYTQTGYTF